Presented here are 31 T cell receptor beta chains from one specimen sequenced in a study of early T cells in non-severe SARS-CoV-2 infection. Each CDR3 protein gets one entry after TCRdb re-called the 5' RACE reads with MiXCR. Here the sample spans about 44,000 distinct CDR3 sequences, around a quarter being singletons. The sequences come from whole blood, collected at baseline. The receptor source for this set is an adult who was a healthcare worker with PCR-confirmed SARS-CoV-2 infection or an uninfected control (not recorded which).

This clonotype was seen a few times. The rearrangement links TRBV27 to TRBJ1-1; TRBD1 is a possible D gene (5 bases). V was trimmed by 3 bases and J by 8 bases, leaving 19 bases between them. CDR1 and CDR2 from the germline V gene are MNHEY and SMNVEV (reference sequence). The CDR3 consists of 15 residues. The CDR3 protein is CASSFGGTVRGEAFF. CDR3 sequence (DNA): TGTGCCAGCAGTTTCGGGGGAACCGTTCGGGGAGAAGCTTTCTTT.

This clonotype was counted only a few times. J is TRBJ2-1 and V is TRBV4-2; D may be TRBD1 or TRBD2 (6 bases each). V gave up 1 base and J gave up 6 bases, with 13 bases separating them. Germline assignment: CDR1 LGHNA and CDR2 YNFKEQ. The CDR3 is made up of 15 amino acids. This CDR3 is CASSQVLGGTNEQFF. CDR3 bases: TGTGCCAGCAGCCAAGTCTTGGGGGGCACCAATGAGCAGTTCTTC.

This clonotype has only a few counts. The V gene is TRBV27, the J gene TRBJ2-7; D remains ambiguous. Trimming cost V 6 bases and J 4 bases, with 16 bases left between them. CDR1 MNHEY and CDR2 SMNVEV come from the germline V gene (reference sequence). The CDR3 is 14 residues long. CDR3 bases: TGTGCCAGCAGGCCGACTGGAGCTATTTACGAGCAGTACTTC. This sequence encodes CASRPTGAIYEQYF.

The genes are TRBV6-2 or TRBV6-3 and TRBJ1-1; no firm D call. CDR3 length: 14 residues. The V end lost 6 bases, the J end lost 1 base, and 12 bases lay between the germline ends. Germline loops: CDR1 MNHEY, CDR2 SVGEGT. CDR3: CASRTGVKNTEAFF. CDR3 bases: TGTGCCAGCAGGACTGGGGTTAAGAACACTGAAGCTTTCTTT.

V is TRBV7-3 and J is TRBJ1-1; D is perhaps TRBD1 (5 bases). Between the trimmed V and J ends, which lost 6 bases and 11 bases, there was a span of 19 bases. The length of the CDR3 is 13 residues. Germline CDR1 reads SGHTA; CDR2 reads FQGTGA. CDR3 protein: CASRQTGGERAFF. In nucleotides, the CDR3 is TGTGCCAGCAGACAAACAGGAGGAGAACGCGCTTTCTTT. Full variable domain (missing parts from reference TRBV7-3 and TRBJ1-1): GAGVSQTPSNKVTEKGKYVELRCDPISGHTALYWYRQSLGQGPEFLIYFQGTGAADDSGLPNDRFFAVRPEGSVSTLKIQRTERGDSAVYLCASRQTGGERAFFGQGTRLTVV.

This clonotype appeared many times. The chain uses TRBV25-1 and TRBJ2-5; D possibly corresponds to TRBD2 (5 bases). The CDR3 has 14 amino acids. V was shortened by 2 bases and J by 7 bases, with 14 bases between the two germline ends. Germline V CDR1 and CDR2: MGHDK, SYGVNS. The CDR3 nucleotides are TGTGCCAGCAGTGAAGAGGGCCCCTTGGGGACCCAGTACTTC. Encoded protein: CASSEEGPLGTQYF.

The rearrangement links TRBV7-2 to TRBJ1-1; tentative D call: TRBD1 (5 bases). V was shortened by 1 base and J by 5 bases, with 14 bases between the two germline ends. Germline-derived CDR1 and CDR2 are SGHTA and FQGNSA. The CDR3 sequence is 15 residues long. The CDR3, as DNA: TGTGCCAGCAGCTTAGTGGCGGGTGGGGGAACTGAAGCTTTCTTT. This codes for CASSLVAGGGTEAFF.

This chain links TRBV3-1 with TRBJ1-5, with D maybe TRBD1 (5 bases). The V gene's germline CDR1 is LGHDT and CDR2 YNNKEL (reference sequence). Trimming left V 0 bases short and J 4 bases short, with 10 bases between. The CDR3 runs to 15 residues. CDR3 loop: CASSQEAGFNQPQHF. As DNA, the CDR3 is TGTGCCAGCAGCCAAGAGGCAGGGTTTAATCAGCCCCAGCATTTT.

This clonotype was counted between two and nine times. The gene calls are TRBV30 and TRBJ2-5; possibly TRBD1 for D (5 bases). The CDR3 covers 14 residues. Trimming left V 1 base short and J 1 base short, with 10 bases between. Germline V gives CDR1 GTSNPN, CDR2 SVGIG (reference sequence). DNA for the CDR3: TGTGCCTGGAGTGGACAGACCATCCAAGAGACCCAGTACTTC. Its protein product is CAWSGQTIQETQYF.

This clonotype was picked up a small number of times. The chain joins TRBV7-9 to TRBJ1-3; D may be TRBD1 (6 bases). The germline V and J ends were trimmed by 4 bases and 2 bases, with 12 bases remaining between them. CDR1 and CDR2 from the germline V gene are SEHNR and FQNEAQ (reference sequence). The CDR3 contains 15 residues. CDR3 DNA sequence: TGTGCCAGCAGCTGGTCGACAGGACCTGGAAACACCATATATTTT. Translation: CASSWSTGPGNTIYF.

The gene calls are TRBV29-1 and TRBJ2-5; D may be TRBD1 (5 bases). The V end was cut by 3 bases, the J end by 2 bases, with 7 bases between. Germline CDR1 and CDR2: SQVTM and ANQGSEA. The CDR3 runs to 12 residues. For the CDR3, the DNA is TGCAGCGTTGATCGACAGCAAGAGACCCAGTACTTC. Translated: CSVDRQQETQYF.

The rearrangement links TRBV10-3 to TRBJ2-7; possibly TRBD1 for D (6 bases). Germline V gene lookup returns CDR1 ENHRY and CDR2 SYGVKD. The V end was cut by 4 bases, the J end by 4 bases, with 20 bases between. The CDR3 sequence is 16 residues long. In nucleotides, the CDR3 is TGTGCCATCAGTGCCGCCCTTACAGGGCGAAGATACGAGCAGTACTTC. Its protein is CAISAALTGRRYEQYF.

This clonotype was seen a handful of times. This chain links TRBV5-1 with TRBJ2-5; 12 bases align to TRBD1. Trimming at V came to 4 bases and at J to 0 bases, leaving 16 bases not matched to a gene. Germline V gene lookup returns CDR1 SGHRS and CDR2 YFSETQ. The CDR3 loop spans 20 amino acids. The CDR3 DNA is TGCGCCAGCAGCCTCAGCCTTCCCGGGACAGGGGGCAGGGACCAAGAGACCCAGTACTTC. Amino acid sequence: CASSLSLPGTGGRDQETQYF.

The chain joins TRBV10-3 to TRBJ1-2; 12 nucleotides line up with TRBD1. The ends lost 3 bases at V and 6 bases at J; junction bases unmatched: 2. The germline CDR1 and CDR2 sequences are ENHRY and SYGVKD. The CDR3 sequence is 14 residues long. The CDR3 DNA reads TGTGCCATCAGTGAAGGGACAGGGGGCCATGGCTACACCTTC. It is translated as CAISEGTGGHGYTF.

This clonotype appeared once. CDR3 in DNA: TGTGCCAGCAGTTTACGACAGGACCCCACCATTAACTATGGCTACACCTTC. It translates to CASSLRQDPTINYGYTF. The rearrangement joins TRBV27 to TRBJ1-2, with TRBD1 as a possible D gene (6 bases). Germline V gene data show CDR1 as MNHEY and CDR2 as SMNVEV (reference sequence). The CDR3 totals 17 residues. With 2 bases removed from V and 1 base from J, the gap between germline ends came to 17 bases.

In its sample, this clonotype was seen a few times. The junction departs from the called germline gene at one end, perhaps through a read error. The gene calls are TRBV20-1 and TRBJ1-1; D is possibly TRBD1 (6 bases). Germline CDR1 and CDR2: DFQATT and SNEGSKA (reference sequence). The CDR3 spans 13 residues. In nucleotides, the CDR3 is TGCAGTGCGAGAGAAACAGGGTTTACTGAAGCTTTCTTT. Encoded protein: CSARETGFTEAFF.

This clonotype appeared a few times. The J gene is TRBJ1-5, the V gene TRBV6-6; no reliable D call. Trimming left V 8 bases short and J 0 bases short, with 5 bases between. CDR1 is MNHNY and CDR2 is SVGAGI in the germline V gene (reference sequence). CDR3 length: 12 amino acids. In DNA form, the CDR3 reads TGTGCCAGCCTCGCTAGCAATCAGCCCCAGCATTTT. Its protein product is CASLASNQPQHF.

V is TRBV12-3 or TRBV12-4 and J is TRBJ2-7; 7 bases fit TRBD1. V was clipped by 6 bases and J by 7 bases; unmatched bases: 6. This CDR3 has 12 amino acids. The CDR3 is CASSPTGVEQYF. The DNA of the CDR3 is TGTGCCAGCAGCCCAACAGGGGTTGAGCAGTACTTC.

This chain connects TRBV19 to TRBJ2-7; no definite D call. V was trimmed by 6 bases and J by 6 bases, leaving 15 bases between them. The CDR3 is 13 residues long. Germline lookup yields CDR1 LNHDA and CDR2 SQIVND (reference sequence). The CDR3 protein is CASSASPGGEQYF. CDR3 DNA: TGTGCCAGTAGCGCATCACCGGGCGGCGAGCAGTACTTC. The whole variable domain, remainder taken from reference TRBV19 and TRBJ2-7, is DGGITQSPKYLFRKEGQNVTLSCEQNLNHDAMYWYRQDPGQGLRLIYYSQIVNDFQKGDIAEGYSVSREKKESFPLTVTSAQKNPTAFYLCASSASPGGEQYFGPGTRLTVT.

This clonotype was seen a handful of times. The J gene is TRBJ1-4, the V gene TRBV25-1; 10 nucleotides match TRBD1. This CDR3 contains 15 residues. Germline trimming cut 8 bases from V and 8 bases from J; bases unmatched to any gene: 11. The germline gives CDR1 MGHDK, CDR2 SYGVNS. The CDR3 DNA reads as TGTGCCAGCGGGGATCCAGGGACAGGGGTCGAAAAACTGTTTTTT. Amino acid sequence: CASGDPGTGVEKLFF. The full variable domain, with the rest looked up from reference TRBV25-1 and TRBJ1-4, is EADIYQTPRYLVIGTGKKITLECSQTMGHDKMYWYQQDPGMELHLIHYSYGVNSTEKGDLSSESTVSRIRTEHFPLTLESARPSHTSQYLCASGDPGTGVEKLFFGSGTQLSVL.

The sample holds a few counts of this clonotype. The J gene is TRBJ1-6, the V gene TRBV20-1; D not resolved. The CDR3 consists of 14 residues. V lost 1 base, J lost 2 bases, and 6 bases lay in between. Germline lookup yields CDR1 DFQATT and CDR2 SNEGSKA (reference sequence). The CDR3 loop reads CSARGATYNSPLHF. CDR3 coding DNA: TGCAGTGCTAGAGGGGCAACCTATAATTCACCCCTCCACTTT.

The chain is built from TRBV12-5 and TRBJ2-7, with a possible D match to TRBD1 (6 bases). Per the germline V gene, CDR1 is LGHNT and CDR2 is FRNRAP. The CDR3 sequence is 14 residues long. Deletions cut 1 base from V and 2 bases from J, with 9 bases between. The DNA for the CDR3 is TGTGCTAGTGGTTTGGCCAGGGGACCCTACGAGCAGTACTTC. Translation gives CASGLARGPYEQYF.

The V gene is TRBV7-9, the J gene TRBJ2-1; D is uncertain. The CDR3 runs to 13 residues. Looked up from germline, CDR1 is SEHNR and CDR2 is FQNEAQ (reference sequence). The V end lost 5 bases, the J end lost 4 bases, and 9 bases lay between the germline ends. The CDR3 loop is CASSPPGYNEQFF. The CDR3, as DNA: TGTGCCAGCAGCCCACCGGGTTACAATGAGCAGTTCTTC.

This clonotype was detected only a few times. This chain connects TRBV12-3 or TRBV12-4 to TRBJ2-1; D is unclear. V gave up 0 bases and J gave up 1 base, with 16 bases separating them. CDR3 length: 18 amino acids. The CDR3 sequence: CASSLAKGFSRSYNEQFF. CDR3 coding DNA: TGTGCCAGCAGTTTAGCGAAAGGGTTTAGTAGGTCCTACAATGAGCAGTTCTTC.

The chain is built from TRBV3-1 and TRBJ1-3; no definite D call. Germline values: CDR1 LGHDT, CDR2 YNNKEL (reference sequence). V was clipped by 3 bases and J by 1 base, with 4 bases between them. The CDR3 spans 13 residues. CDR3 sequence (DNA): TGTGCCAGCAGCCAGGGGTCTGGAAACACCATATATTTT. Its protein product is CASSQGSGNTIYF.

The V call is TRBV11-2, the J call TRBJ1-3, with 10 nucleotides matching TRBD1. Germline lookup yields CDR1 SGHAT and CDR2 FQNNGV. The CDR3 sequence is 17 residues long. The V gene end was trimmed by 7 bases and the J gene end by 0 bases; junction bases not matched to a gene: 9. CDR3 amino acids: CASTPGDRGNSGNTIYF. CDR3 coding DNA: TGTGCCAGCACCCCAGGGGACAGGGGTAACTCTGGAAACACCATATATTTT.

This clonotype was seen more than once but under ten times. This chain joins TRBV7-9 and TRBJ2-1; 9 bases line up with TRBD1. V trimming: 7 bases; J trimming: 9 bases; junction bases outside the gene matches: 4. The CDR3 is 12 amino acids. Germline CDR1 SEHNR, CDR2 FQNEAQ (reference sequence). The CDR3, as DNA: TGTGCCAGCATGGGACAGGGAGGTGAGCAGTTCTTC. It is translated as CASMGQGGEQFF. The entire variable domain, with the rest obtained from reference TRBV7-9 and TRBJ2-1, is as follows: DTGVSQNPRHKITKRGQNVTFRCDPISEHNRLYWYRQTLGQGPEFLTYFQNEAQLEKSRLLSDRFSAERPKGSFSTLEIQRTEQGDSAMYLCASMGQGGEQFFGPGTRLTVL.

The rearrangement joins TRBV3-1 to TRBJ2-2, with D maybe TRBD2 (5 bases). Trimming removed 1 base at V and 0 bases at J, with 6 bases between. Germline CDR1 reads LGHDT; CDR2 reads YNNKEL (reference sequence). The CDR3 is 15 amino acids. CDR3 nucleotides: TGTGCCAGCAGCCAAGCGGGGACGAACACCGGGGAGCTGTTTTTT. Protein product: CASSQAGTNTGELFF. Supplemented by reference TRBV3-1 and TRBJ2-2, the full variable domain reads DTAVSQTPKYLVTQMGNDKSIKCEQNLGHDTMYWYKQDSKKFLKIMFSYNNKELIINETVPNRFSPKSPDKAHLNLHINSLELGDSAVYFCASSQAGTNTGELFFGEGSRLTVL.

The J gene is TRBJ1-4, the V gene TRBV29-1; D uncertain. Trimming left V 4 bases short and J 6 bases short, with 15 bases between. Germline V gives CDR1 SQVTM, CDR2 ANQGSEA. The CDR3 length is 14 residues. The CDR3 spells CSVAVPPSDEKLFF. The CDR3, as DNA: TGCAGCGTTGCGGTCCCTCCGTCGGATGAAAAACTGTTTTTT.

V usage is TRBV28 and J usage is TRBJ2-7, with D perhaps matching TRBD1 or TRBD2 (5 bases each). Trimming left V 5 bases short and J 2 bases short, with 22 bases between. CDR1 and CDR2 from the germline V gene are MDHEN and SYDVKM. The CDR3 sequence is 17 residues long. In DNA, the CDR3 is TGTGCCAGCAGTCTATTTGGGTCGGGGCGCCTAGCCTACGAGCAGTACTTC. Its protein is CASSLFGSGRLAYEQYF.

This clonotype appeared a few times. The gene calls are TRBV6-1 and TRBJ1-6; 8 bases line up with TRBD1. After removal of 6 bases from V and 10 bases from J, the junction contained 5 bases not matched to a gene. The V gene's germline CDR1 is MNHNS and CDR2 SASEGT. This CDR3 has 13 amino acids. The CDR3 DNA sequence: TGTGCCAGCAGAGGACAGGGTGACTCACCCCTCCACTTT. Its protein is CASRGQGDSPLHF.